One TCR beta chain is described in this entry. This record comes from a study of control samples from healthy donors and cancer patients. Only in-frame clones appear in the TCRdb table, and some are missing; sequencing was by immunoSEQ multiplex PCR. Among about 130,000 clones, about 88% were seen once, and the ten largest hold more than 2.5%. The CDR3 spans 14 residues. Germline V gene lookup returns CDR1 KGHSH and CDR2 LQKENI. V lost 2 bases, J lost 5 bases, and 12 bases lay in between. The TCR originated in a man aged 45 to 65 in good health. Sequenced: blood. This rearrangement joins TRBV18 to TRBJ1-1; possibly TRBD1 for D (6 bases). The DNA of the CDR3 is TGTGCCAGCTCACCAGGGGCCCAGGGGACTGAAGCTTTCTTT. Translating it yields CASSPGAQGTEAFF. The full variable domain, in which reference TRBV18 and TRBJ1-1 provide the parts outside the CDR3, is NAGVMQNPRHLVRRRGQEARLRCSPMKGHSHVYWYRQLPEEGLKFMVYLQKENIIDESGMPKERFSAEFPKEGPSILRIQQVVRGDSAAYFCASSPGAQGTEAFFGQGTRLTVV.